Presented here are 3 T cell receptor beta chains from one specimen sequenced in a study of blood T cells in healthy people across ages. Through a sample-barcoded 5' primer and a J-beta primer mix, a second PCR was run for roughly 7 to 12 cycles. TCRdb recomputed calls from the 5' RACE reads with MiXCR, one row per CDR3 protein. The sample has approximately 490,000 distinct CDR3 sequences; 24% are singletons. Separately, the same data were catalogued under a study of T cells of mothers and their children.

The sequenced sample was blood. Receptor source: a boy younger than 18 in good health.

In its sample, this clonotype was seen a few times. The CDR3 DNA sequence: TGTGCCAGCTCCCGGACAGGGAACAGTGGTGAGACCCAGTACTTC. It is translated as CASSRTGNSGETQYF. The genes are TRBV18 and TRBJ2-1, with 8 bases matching TRBD1. The end of the DNA fits TRBJ2-5 better, so the J call may be wrong. CDR3 size: 15 residues. Germline CDR1 KGHSH, CDR2 LQKENI.

The chain recombines TRBV20-1 with TRBJ2-1; D unresolved. Germline V gene data show CDR1 as DFQATT and CDR2 as SNEGSKA (reference sequence). Trimming left V 1 base short and J 4 bases short, with 11 bases between. This CDR3 region has 14 residues. CDR3 nucleotide sequence: TGCAGTGCTAGAGTGGGTGGGGATTACAATGAGCAGTTCTTC. This codes for CSARVGGDYNEQFF.

The CDR3 nucleotides are TGTGCCAGCAGAAAACAGAGTTCTAGCACAGATACGCAGTATTTT. Its translation: CASRKQSSSTDTQYF. This chain uses TRBV7-2 with TRBJ2-3, with D hard to call. The CDR3 spans 15 residues. Trimming shortened V by 6 bases and J by 0 bases, and 13 bases separated the two germline ends. CDR1 SGHTA and CDR2 FQGNSA come from the germline V gene.